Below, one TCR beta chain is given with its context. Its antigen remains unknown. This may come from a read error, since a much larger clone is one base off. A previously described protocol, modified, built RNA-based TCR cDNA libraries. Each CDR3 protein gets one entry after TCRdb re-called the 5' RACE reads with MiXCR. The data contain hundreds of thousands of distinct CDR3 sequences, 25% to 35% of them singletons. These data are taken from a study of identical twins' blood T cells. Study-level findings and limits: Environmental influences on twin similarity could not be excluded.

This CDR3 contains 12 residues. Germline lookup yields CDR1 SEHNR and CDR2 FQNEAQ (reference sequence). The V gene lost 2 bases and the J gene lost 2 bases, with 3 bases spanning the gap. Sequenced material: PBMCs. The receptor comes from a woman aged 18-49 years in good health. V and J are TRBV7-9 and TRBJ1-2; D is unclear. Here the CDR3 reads CASSLQNYGYTF. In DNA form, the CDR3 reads TGTGCCAGCAGCTTACAAAACTATGGCTACACCTTC.